This T cell receptor (beta chain) was recovered during a study of T cell clonotyping in hematopoietic cell transplantation. Study-wide context: Cytoreduction preceded collection of pretransplant recipient samples.

For this clone: The target antigen is unknown.

Trimming cost V 4 bases and J 0 bases, with 5 bases left between them. There are 12 residues in the CDR3. Germline CDR1 SQVTM, CDR2 ANQGSEA. Time point reported: recipient sample about 28 days before transplant, after cytoreduction. TCRdb keeps only in-frame clones here, not all; method: immunoSEQ multiplex PCR. Of roughly 30,000 clones detected, more than 60% appear once; the ten largest clones hold 6% to 7.5%. General study results and limits: Few recipient clonotypes overlapped donors; over 97% were de novo at given depth.

Sequencing was performed on peripheral blood mononuclear cells, taken before stem cell transplant. The sequence came from a woman younger than 45 with chronic myeloid leukemia. Some clones in this sample may be carry-over from other donors' samples. The chain is built from TRBV29-1 and TRBJ2-3; D not resolved. CDR3 region: CSVVPSTDTQYF. The CDR3 DNA follows: TGCAGCGTTGTACCGAGCACAGATACGCAGTATTTT.